The 22 T cell receptor beta chains in this list originate from one sample, sequenced in a study of graft-versus-host responses after intestinal transplantation. The table came from immunoSEQ multiplex PCR; TCRdb's copy has only in-frame clones and leaves some out. Of 6,000 to 6,500 clones in the sample, roughly 20% are singletons; the top ten hold approximately 5.1%. The input for sequencing was alloreactive CD4+ T cells from a mixed lymphocyte reaction culture, taken before transplantation. Regarding subset: CFSE-low proliferating T cells sorted from approximately six-day pre-transplant mixed lymphocyte reaction (GvH or HvG direction). The origin of the receptors is a human patient who was an organ donor for intestinal transplantation.

There are a few counts of this clone. The DNA of the CDR3 is TGTGCCAGCAGTGAAATGGGCAGTCTCTATGGCTACACCTTC. It is translated as CASSEMGSLYGYTF. V usage is TRBV25-1 and J usage is TRBJ1-2; D unclear. The germline V gene has CDR1 MGHDK and CDR2 SYGVNS. Trimming pared 2 bases from V and 4 bases from J, leaving 11 bases between. There are 14 residues in the CDR3.

This clone is deemed medium-sized. V is TRBV5-1 and J is TRBJ2-3; D not certain. CDR3 length: 13 residues. Trimming cost V 0 bases and J 4 bases, with 6 bases left between them. The V gene's germline CDR1 is SGHRS and CDR2 YFSETQ. CDR3 bases: TGCGCCAGCAGCTTGGCCGGATCAGATACGCAGTATTTT. It yields the protein CASSLAGSDTQYF.

This clone is termed medium-sized. The chain couples TRBV10-3 to TRBJ2-3; D could derive from TRBD1 or TRBD2 (5 bases each). Trimming took 6 bases from V and 2 from J, leaving 6 bases between them. CDR3 length: 12 amino acids. Germline V lookup: CDR1 ENHRY, CDR2 SYGVKD. The CDR3 sequence is CAISGATDTQYF. The CDR3 DNA sequence: TGTGCCATCAGCGGGGCCACAGATACGCAGTATTTT.

This clone has just a few counts. The chain carries TRBV10-3 and TRBJ1-1; 7 bases line up with TRBD1. Germline CDR1 is ENHRY and CDR2 is SYGVKD. The junction had 6 bases not matched to a gene; V was cut back by 6 bases and J by 5 bases. The CDR3 length is 13 residues. CDR3 coding DNA: TGTGCCATCAGCCTGTTACAGGGGACTGAAGCTTTCTTT. Translation: CAISLLQGTEAFF.

This clone was counted ten times or more. The same CDR3 can be traced to other DNA sequences in this sample. CDR3 residues: CSVGRRGGAKAGELFF. For the CDR3, the DNA is TGCAGCGTTGGAAGGCGCGGGGGGGCAAAGGCCGGGGAGCTGTTTTTT. This chain connects TRBV29-1 to TRBJ2-2; 9 nucleotides match TRBD2. Germline V gives CDR1 SQVTM, CDR2 ANQGSEA. The CDR3 has 16 amino acids. With 4 bases clipped from V and 6 bases from J, the junction kept 12 bases outside the gene matches.

V and J are TRBV10-3 and TRBJ1-2; perhaps TRBD1 as D (6 bases). Germline CDR1 reads ENHRY; CDR2 reads SYGVKD. The CDR3 is 13 residues long. Trimming took 6 bases from V and 2 from J, leaving 10 bases between them. CDR3 in amino acids: CAISEGQNYGYTF. CDR3 sequence (DNA): TGTGCCATCAGCGAGGGACAAAACTATGGCTACACCTTC.

This clone has more than one count but fewer than ten. An end of the junction differs from the germline gene, which may be a read error. The chain links TRBV4-1 to TRBJ1-3; 8 bases map to TRBD1. Per the germline V gene, CDR1 is MGHRA and CDR2 is YSYEKL. The CDR3 sequence is 16 residues long. The CDR3 sequence: CASSHGPDRGRNTIYF. Written as DNA, the CDR3 is TGTGCCAGCAGCCATGGGCCCGACAGGGGCCGAAACACCATATATTTT.

This clone was observed a single time. CDR3 coding DNA: TGCGCCAGCAGCGCGACAGGGGGCTCCTACAATGAGCAGTTCTTC. This sequence encodes CASSATGGSYNEQFF. This chain links TRBV5-1 with TRBJ2-1; TRBD1 agrees at 9 bases. The CDR3 is 15 residues long. Germline loops: CDR1 SGHRS, CDR2 YFSETQ. The trim removed 4 bases at V and 0 bases at J, leaving 2 bases unmatched.

This rearrangement joins TRBV15 to TRBJ2-3; D call uncertain. The V end was cut by 1 base, the J end by 4 bases, with 3 bases between. Per the germline V gene, CDR1 is LNHNV and CDR2 is YYDKDF (reference sequence). This CDR3 spans 12 amino acids. CDR3 bases: TGTGCCACCAGCAGAGGTGCAGATACGCAGTATTTT. It codes for CATSRGADTQYF.

By sample share, this clone is medium-sized. This sequence joins TRBV9 and TRBJ1-6; D remains ambiguous. V lost 0 bases, J lost 10 bases, and 5 bases lay in between. Germline V gene data show CDR1 as SGDLS and CDR2 as YYNGEE. CDR3 length equals 12 residues. The CDR3 region has the DNA TGTGCCAGCAGCGTAGGGAACTCACCCCTCCACTTT. Protein: CASSVGNSPLHF. The entire variable domain, with the rest obtained from reference TRBV9 and TRBJ1-6, is as follows: DSGVTQTPKHLITATGQRVTLRCSPRSGDLSVYWYQQSLDQGLQFLIQYYNGEERAKGNILERFSAQQFPDLHSELNLSSLELGDSALYFCASSVGNSPLHFGNGTRLTVT.

On this clone itself: The junction differs from germline at one of its ends, possibly a read error. The chain uses TRBV5-3 and TRBJ1-2, with D unresolved. TRBV5-3 falls under the ORF class, with uncertain function. This CDR3 spans 13 amino acids. CDR3 region: CASSLGPSLGYTF. The CDR3 DNA is TGTGCCAGCAGCTTAGGGCCTTCCCTGGGCTACACCTTC.

Comment on this clone: This sequence may be a read error, since a much larger clone differs from it by one base. The sample carries other DNA sequences with the same CDR3. The chain links TRBV5-1 to TRBJ2-1; 8 nucleotides line up with TRBD2. Germline CDR1 reads SGHRS; CDR2 reads YFSETQ. This CDR3 region has 16 residues. The V and J ends lost 4 bases and 9 bases, in that order; junction bases with no gene match: 15. The CDR3: CASSVAGRGGPFEQFF. CDR3 DNA: TGCGCCAGCAGCGTGGCCGGACGGGGGGGCCCTTTTGAGCAGTTCTTC.

In its sample, this clone was seen a few times. J is TRBJ2-2 and V is TRBV4-3; D not resolved. The CDR3 covers 16 residues. Germline CDR1 is LGHNA and CDR2 is YSLEER. Trimming removed 0 bases from V and 2 bases from J, with 10 bases in between. The CDR3 DNA reads as TGCGCCAGCAGCCAAGAGGGCCAACTAAACACCGGGGAGCTGTTTTTT. Amino acids: CASSQEGQLNTGELFF.

A few counts support this clone. V and J are TRBV7-3 and TRBJ2-3; the D is unclear. Germline V CDR1 and CDR2: SGHTA, FQGTGA. The V and J ends lost 4 bases and 4 bases respectively, with 21 bases between them. There are 17 residues in the CDR3. The CDR3: CASSSAPTKFGADTQYF. In DNA, the CDR3 is TGTGCCAGCAGCTCGGCGCCCACTAAATTTGGCGCAGATACGCAGTATTTT.

The J gene is TRBJ2-7, the V gene TRBV11-2, with unresolved D. Germline lookup yields CDR1 SGHAT and CDR2 FQNNGV. Between the trimmed V and J ends, which lost 1 base and 0 bases, there was a span of 7 bases. The CDR3 is 14 amino acids. The CDR3 protein is CASSLGGPSYEQYF. In nucleotides, the CDR3 is TGTGCCAGCAGCTTAGGCGGCCCCTCCTACGAGCAGTACTTC.

This clone is medium-sized (0.01 to 0.1%). The chain is built from TRBV11-2 and TRBJ2-3, with D tentatively TRBD2 (6 bases). The V and J ends lost 5 bases and 0 bases respectively, with 12 bases between them. Germline V gene lookup returns CDR1 SGHAT and CDR2 FQNNGV. The CDR3 is made up of 15 amino acids. The CDR3 spells CASSRRDFSTDTQYF. Here the CDR3 DNA reads TGTGCCAGCAGCCGCCGGGACTTTAGCACAGATACGCAGTATTTT.

This clone was seen a few times. The rearrangement uses TRBV19 and TRBJ1-1; D remains ambiguous. V lost 8 bases, J lost 1 base, and 5 bases lay in between. The germline CDR1 and CDR2 sequences are LNHDA and SQIVND (reference sequence). This CDR3 is built from 11 residues. CDR3 protein: CASFKNTEAFF. CDR3 nucleotide sequence: TGTGCCAGTTTTAAGAACACTGAAGCTTTCTTT.

On this clone: It differs at one base from a far larger clone, so likely a read error. The same CDR3 also results from other DNA sequences found in this sample. This sequence joins TRBV27 and TRBJ1-1, with D unresolved. CDR3 size: 14 residues. From germline, CDR1 is MNHEY and CDR2 SMNVEV (reference sequence). CDR3 bases: TGTGCCAGCAGTTTGAGGTGGACTGACACTGAAGCTTTCTTC. It yields the protein CASSLRWTDTEAFF.

In its sample, this clone was seen once. The rearrangement joins TRBV2 to TRBJ1-2; unclear D gene. This CDR3 contains 13 residues. Trimming stripped 1 base from V and 8 bases from J, with 11 bases between. Germline V gene sequence: CDR1 SNHLY, CDR2 FYNNEI. The CDR3 DNA follows: TGTGCCAGCAGTGAAGTGTCCCCAGTAGGCTACACCTTC. The encoded protein is CASSEVSPVGYTF.

This chain links TRBV19 with TRBJ2-5; TRBD1 agrees at 8 bases. Near its end, the DNA agrees better with TRBJ2-7, so the J call may be wrong. The CDR3 contains 15 residues. The V gene's germline CDR1 is LNHDA and CDR2 SQIVND (reference sequence). CDR3 in amino acids: CASSQWRDRGHEQYF. The DNA for the CDR3 is TGTGCCAGCAGTCAGTGGAGAGACAGGGGCCACGAGCAGTACTTC.

This clone has more than one count but fewer than ten. The chain has TRBV5-6 and TRBJ2-3; TRBD2 matches at 14 bases. Germline trimming cut 2 bases from V and 3 bases from J; bases unmatched to any gene: 5. CDR1 is SGHDT, CDR2 YYEEEE, per germline. This CDR3 is built from 17 residues. The CDR3 spells CASSLPTSGGETDTQYF. For the CDR3, the DNA is TGTGCCAGCAGCTTACCGACTAGCGGGGGGGAAACAGATACGCAGTATTTT.

This chain connects TRBV30 to TRBJ1-5; D is perhaps TRBD1 (5 bases). The germline V gene encodes CDR1 GTSNPN and CDR2 SVGIG (reference sequence). The CDR3 has 12 residues. V gave up 5 bases and J gave up 7 bases, with 12 bases separating them. The CDR3: CAWGVGDQPQHF. CDR3 bases: TGTGCCTGGGGGGTGGGGGACCAGCCCCAGCATTTT. Filled out from reference TRBV30 and TRBJ1-5, the complete variable domain reads SQTIHQWPATLVQPVGSPLSLECTVEGTSNPNLYWYRQAAGRGLQLLFYSVGIGQISSEVPQNLSASRPQDRQFILSSKKLLLSDSGFYLCAWGVGDQPQHFGDGTRLSIL.